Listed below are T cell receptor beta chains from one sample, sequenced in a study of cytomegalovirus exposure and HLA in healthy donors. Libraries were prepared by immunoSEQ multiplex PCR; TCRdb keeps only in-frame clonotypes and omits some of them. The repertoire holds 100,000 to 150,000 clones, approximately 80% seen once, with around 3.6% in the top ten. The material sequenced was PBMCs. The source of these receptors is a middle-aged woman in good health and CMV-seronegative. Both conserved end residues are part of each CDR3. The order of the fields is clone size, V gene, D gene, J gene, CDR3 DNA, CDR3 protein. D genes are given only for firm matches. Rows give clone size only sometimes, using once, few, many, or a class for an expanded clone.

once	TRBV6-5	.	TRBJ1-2	TGTGCCAGCAGTTACGGGACACTGAATGGCTACACCTTC	CASSYGTLNGYTF
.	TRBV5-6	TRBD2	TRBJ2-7	TGTGCCAGCAGCTCCCGGAAGGGACTAGCGGGTTTCTACGAGCAGTACTTC	CASSSRKGLAGFYEQYF
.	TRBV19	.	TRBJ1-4	TGTGCCAGTAGTATCGGTGAGGGTTCGGATGAAAAACTGTTTTTT	CASSIGEGSDEKLFF
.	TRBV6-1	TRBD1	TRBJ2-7	TGTGCCAGCAGTGCTGACCGGGACAGGGCCCCCTACGAGCAGTACTTC	CASSADRDRAPYEQYF
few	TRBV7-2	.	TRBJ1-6	TGTGCCAGCAGCTTAGGTCAGACCCTCCACTTT	CASSLGQTLHF
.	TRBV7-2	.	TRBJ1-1	TGTGCCAGCAGCCGAACAGTCGCGGGGGGGGAAGCTTTCTTT	CASSRTVAGGEAFF
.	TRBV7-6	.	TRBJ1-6	TGTGCCAGCAGCTCGTTAGGGGCCACTCGGAGCTCCTATAATTCACCCCTCCACTTT	CASSSLGATRSSYNSPLHF
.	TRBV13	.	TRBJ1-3	TGTGCCAGCAGCTCACAGGGCACCACTGGAAACACCATATATTTT	CASSSQGTTGNTIYF
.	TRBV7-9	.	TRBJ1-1	TGTGCCAGCAGCTCCCAGACATCGAACACTGAAGCTTTCTTT	CASSSQTSNTEAFF
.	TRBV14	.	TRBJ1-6	TGTGCCAGCAGCCCGGGAGGAGGCCGCTATAATTCACCCCTCCACTTT	CASSPGGGRYNSPLHF
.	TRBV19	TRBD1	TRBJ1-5	TGTGCCAGTAGTATAGAGGACAGGGGGGGGTATAGCAATCAGCCCCAGCATTTT	CASSIEDRGGYSNQPQHF
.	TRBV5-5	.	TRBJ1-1	TGTGCCAGCAGCCCAAGACTCCTACCGCGGGCTTTCTTT	CASSPRLLPRAFF
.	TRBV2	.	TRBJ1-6	TGTGCCAGCAGCGCTCGGAGGGATGTCGCCCTCCACTTT	CASSARRDVALHF
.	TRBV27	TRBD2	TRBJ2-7	TGTGCCAGCAGTGGGACTAGCGGTTACGAGCAGTACTTC	CASSGTSGYEQYF
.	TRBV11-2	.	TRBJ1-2	TGTGCCAGCAGCATGACAGGAGCTGCCTATGGCTACACCTTC	CASSMTGAAYGYTF
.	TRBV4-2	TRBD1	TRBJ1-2	TGTGCCAGCAGCCAAGATCGCAACAGGGGTACAGGCTACACCTTC	CASSQDRNRGTGYTF
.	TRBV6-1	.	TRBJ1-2	TGTGCCAGCAGCCTCAGGGAAAACTATGGCTACACCTTC	CASSLRENYGYTF
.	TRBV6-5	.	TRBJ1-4	TGTGCCAGCAGTTACTCGCAGGGCGCTAATGAAAAACTGTTTTTT	CASSYSQGANEKLFF
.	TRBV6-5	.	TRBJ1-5	TGTGCCAGCAGTTCGGCAGGGCTGGATCAGCCCCAGCATTTT	CASSSAGLDQPQHF
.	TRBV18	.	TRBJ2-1	TGTGCCAGCTCACCCTCTCAAATGGGGGGAGGCAACAATGAGCAGTTCTTC	CASSPSQMGGGNNEQFF
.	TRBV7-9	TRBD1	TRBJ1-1	TGTTCCAGCAGCTCATGGACAGGGGGCTGGGACACTGAAGCTTTCTTT	CSSSSWTGGWDTEAFF
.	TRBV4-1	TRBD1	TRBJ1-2	TGCGCCAGCAGCCCCCCTATCGGACAGGGGACGGACTATGGCTACACCTTC	CASSPPIGQGTDYGYTF
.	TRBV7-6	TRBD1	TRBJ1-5	TGTGCCAGCAGCCCCGGGACAGGCAATCAGCCCCAGCATTTT	CASSPGTGNQPQHF
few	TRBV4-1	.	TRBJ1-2	TGCGCCAGCAGCCAATCAAGCTCGTCTAACTATGGCTACACCTTC	CASSQSSSSNYGYTF
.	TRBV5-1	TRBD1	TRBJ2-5	TGCGCCAGCAGCTTGGCGAGACAGGGGGAGACCCAGTACTTC	CASSLARQGETQYF
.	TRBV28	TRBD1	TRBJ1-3	TGTGCCAGCAGTTTGGGGCAGGGGGCTTGGTATGGAAACACCATATATTTT	CASSLGQGAWYGNTIYF
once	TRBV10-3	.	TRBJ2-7	TGTGCCACGGCTAGAGAATTGCAGTACTTC	CATARELQYF
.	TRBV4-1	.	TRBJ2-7	TGCGCCAGCAGCCAAGATAGGGCGGGCTACGAGCAGTACTTC	CASSQDRAGYEQYF
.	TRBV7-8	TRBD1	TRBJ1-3	TGTGCCAGCAGCTTGGGGACAGTCCTCTCTGGAAACACCATATATTTT	CASSLGTVLSGNTIYF
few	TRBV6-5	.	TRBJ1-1	TGTGCCAGCAGTTACAACAGGGCGAACACTGAAGCTTTCTTT	CASSYNRANTEAFF
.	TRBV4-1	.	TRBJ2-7	TGCGCCAGCAGCCAAGTAGGCGCGGATGCCTACGAGCAGTACTTC	CASSQVGADAYEQYF
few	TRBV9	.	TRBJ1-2	TGTGCCAGCAGCGTAGGGGGTCTCGGGGTAGGCTATGGCTACACCTTC	CASSVGGLGVGYGYTF
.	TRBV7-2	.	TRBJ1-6	TGTGCCAGCACACTGGGACAACCACCCCTCCACTTT	CASTLGQPPLHF
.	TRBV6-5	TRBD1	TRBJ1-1	TGTGCCAGCAGTTTAACGGGACAGAAGAACACTGAAGCTTTCTTT	CASSLTGQKNTEAFF
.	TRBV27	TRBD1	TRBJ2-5	TGTGCCAGCAGTCCTCTGGACAGGGGTGAGACCCAGTACTTC	CASSPLDRGETQYF
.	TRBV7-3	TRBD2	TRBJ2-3	TGTGCCAGCAGCTTGAGCGGGGGGAGCACAGATACGCAGTATTTT	CASSLSGGSTDTQYF
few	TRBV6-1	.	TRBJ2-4	TGTGCCAGCAGTGAATATTGGACGGTGGGGGCCGGAAACATTCAGTACTTC	CASSEYWTVGAGNIQYF